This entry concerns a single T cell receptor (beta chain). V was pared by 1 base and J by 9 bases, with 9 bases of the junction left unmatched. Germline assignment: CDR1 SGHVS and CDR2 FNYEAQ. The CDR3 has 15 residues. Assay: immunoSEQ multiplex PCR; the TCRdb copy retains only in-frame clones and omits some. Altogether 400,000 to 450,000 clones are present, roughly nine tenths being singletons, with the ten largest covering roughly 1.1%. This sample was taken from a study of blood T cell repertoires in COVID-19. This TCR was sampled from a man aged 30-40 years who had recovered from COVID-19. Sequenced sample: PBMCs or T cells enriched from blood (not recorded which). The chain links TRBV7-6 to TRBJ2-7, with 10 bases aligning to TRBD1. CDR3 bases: TGTGCCAGCAGCTTAGGAGGGACAGGGGATATGGCGCAGTACTTC. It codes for CASSLGGTGDMAQYF.